Below, 19 T cell receptor beta chains from the same sample are listed, as sequenced in a study of early T cells in non-severe SARS-CoV-2 infection. TCRdb called the 5' RACE reads again in MiXCR, with one record for every CDR3 protein. Of about 70,000 distinct CDR3 sequences listed, roughly 4.6% were seen once; the top ten hold under 4%. The material was whole blood, obtained at baseline. The receptors come from an adult who was a healthcare worker with PCR-confirmed SARS-CoV-2 infection or an uninfected control (not recorded which). The donor label of this sample is uncertain.

This clonotype was recorded at least ten times. The CDR3 is CASSSQSSNTGELFF. In nucleotides, the CDR3 is TGTGCCAGCAGTTCCCAATCCTCGAACACCGGGGAGCTGTTTTTT. The rearrangement uses TRBV6-6 and TRBJ2-2, with no clear D. The CDR3 sequence is 15 residues long. The germline V and J ends were trimmed by 4 bases and 0 bases, with 9 bases remaining between them. Looked up from germline, CDR1 is MNHNY and CDR2 is SVGAGI (reference sequence).

The rearrangement links TRBV6-2 or TRBV6-3 to TRBJ2-2; D is unclear. The CDR3 has 16 amino acids. Germline CDR1 and CDR2: MNHEY and SVGEGT. Trimming pared 2 bases from V and 6 bases from J, leaving 16 bases between. CDR3 residues: CASSYGSGFLAGELFF. In DNA form, the CDR3 reads TGTGCCAGCAGTTACGGCTCAGGTTTTTTGGCCGGGGAGCTGTTTTTT.

V is TRBV4-2 and J is TRBJ2-3; D ambiguous. V was cut by 2 bases and J by 0 bases, with 6 bases left in between. There are 14 residues in the CDR3. The V gene's germline CDR1 is LGHNA and CDR2 YNFKEQ. The CDR3 sequence is CASSQPYSTDTQYF. The CDR3 DNA is TGTGCCAGCAGCCAACCGTATAGCACAGATACGCAGTATTTT.

This clonotype was counted between two and nine times. The V call is TRBV6-2 or TRBV6-3, the J call TRBJ1-4; D uncertain. V was trimmed by 2 bases and J by 0 bases, leaving 16 bases between them. Germline loops: CDR1 MNHEY, CDR2 SVGEGT. The CDR3 is 18 amino acids. The CDR3 coding sequence is TGTGCCAGCAGTTACAGGCCTGGGGATCTTACAACTAATGAAAAACTGTTTTTT. Protein: CASSYRPGDLTTNEKLFF.

The chain uses TRBV7-2 and TRBJ2-7, with 7 positions matching TRBD2. This CDR3 is built from 13 residues. Germline CDR1 and CDR2: SGHTA and FQGNSA. The ends lost 1 base at V and 6 bases at J; junction bases unmatched: 3. CDR3 residues: CASSLGGSGEQYF. As DNA, the CDR3 is TGTGCCAGCAGCTTAGGCGGGAGCGGCGAGCAGTACTTC.

This clonotype was seen at least ten times. The V and J genes are TRBV5-4 and TRBJ2-1; 8 bases align to TRBD2. This CDR3 comprises 14 residues. Losses at the gene ends were 0 bases for V and 8 bases for J; bases not matched to a gene: 4. Per the germline V gene, CDR1 is SGHNT and CDR2 is YYREEE (reference sequence). The CDR3 is CASSLAPTSDEQFF. The CDR3 bases are TGTGCCAGCAGCTTGGCCCCGACTAGCGATGAGCAGTTCTTC. Drawing the rest from reference TRBV5-4 and TRBJ2-1, the complete variable domain is ETGVTQSPTHLIKTRGQQVTLRCSSQSGHNTVSWYQQALGQGPQFIFQYYREEENGRGNFPPRFSGLQFPNYSSELNVNALELDDSALYLCASSLAPTSDEQFFGPGTRLTVL.

As regards this clonotype: A single base separates this from a much larger clone, so it may be a read error. V gene TRBV19 combines with J gene TRBJ2-7, with D tentatively TRBD1 (5 bases). Between the trimmed V and J ends, which lost 3 bases and 4 bases, there was a span of 7 bases. This CDR3 has 12 amino acids. Germline loops: CDR1 LNHDA, CDR2 SQIVND (reference sequence). CDR3: CASSIKGYEQYF. CDR3 bases: TGTGCCAGTAGTATCAAGGGGTACGAGCAGTACTTC.

This clonotype showed up just a few times. The CDR3 here is CASSPLPSSGNTIYF. CDR3 nucleotides: TGCGCCAGCAGTCCCCTACCGAGCTCTGGAAACACCATATATTTT. The chain employs TRBV5-1 and TRBJ1-3; D is undetermined. Germline-derived CDR1 and CDR2 are SGHRS and YFSETQ. The CDR3 sequence is 15 residues long. The V and J ends lost 5 bases and 0 bases respectively, with 12 bases between them.

The rearrangement uses TRBV6-5 and TRBJ1-2; D is perhaps TRBD1 (5 bases). V was shortened by 2 bases and J by 8 bases, with 18 bases between the two germline ends. Per the germline V gene, CDR1 is MNHEY and CDR2 is SVGAGI. The CDR3 contains 15 residues. The CDR3 is CASSYNPPGLGGYTF. Here the CDR3 DNA reads TGTGCCAGCAGTTACAACCCTCCAGGGCTCGGAGGCTACACCTTC.

There are a few counts of this clonotype. This rearrangement joins TRBV6-5 to TRBJ2-1, with 9 bases lining up with TRBD1. From germline, CDR1 is MNHEY and CDR2 SVGAGI. The junction had 2 bases not matched to a gene; V was cut back by 6 bases and J by 2 bases. The CDR3 spans 14 residues. The CDR3 is CASSRQGAYNEQFF. CDR3 DNA sequence: TGTGCCAGCAGCCGACAGGGGGCCTACAATGAGCAGTTCTTC.

The chain couples TRBV15 to TRBJ2-1; D is perhaps TRBD1 or TRBD2 (5 bases each). With 2 bases removed from V and 6 bases from J, the gap between germline ends came to 17 bases. Germline V gene lookup returns CDR1 LNHNV and CDR2 YYDKDF (reference sequence). The CDR3 covers 16 residues. In nucleotides, the CDR3 is TGTGCCACCAGCAGATGGTCTGGGCAGGGAGTCAATGAGCAGTTCTTC. Translating gives CATSRWSGQGVNEQFF.

The chain employs TRBV29-1 and TRBJ1-4; D gene unclear. V gave up 2 bases and J gave up 5 bases, with 9 bases separating them. Germline V gene sequence: CDR1 SQVTM, CDR2 ANQGSEA. There are 13 residues in the CDR3. CDR3 residues: CSVESGLNEKLFF. The CDR3 DNA reads TGCAGCGTTGAATCTGGGCTCAATGAAAAACTGTTTTTT.

There are many counts of this clonotype. The chain couples TRBV5-1 to TRBJ2-7, with D perhaps given as TRBD1 or TRBD2 (6 bases each). In germline, CDR1 is SGHRS, CDR2 YFSETQ. Trimming took off 0 bases at V and 6 bases at J, with 16 bases between the two ends. CDR3 length: 15 amino acids. The CDR3 reads CASSLADGGPGEQYF. The DNA of the CDR3 is TGCGCCAGCAGCTTGGCCGATGGGGGGCCCGGCGAGCAGTACTTC.

This clonotype was observed at least ten times. V and J are TRBV28 and TRBJ1-1; tentatively, D is TRBD1 (5 bases). V gave up 5 bases and J gave up 5 bases, with 15 bases separating them. Germline CDR1 is MDHEN and CDR2 is SYDVKM. The CDR3 extends over 14 amino acids. The CDR3 DNA reads TGTGCCAGCAGTGCCTTAGGGGAGTCGACTGAAGCTTTCTTT. It codes for CASSALGESTEAFF.

This clonotype has ten or more counts. This chain connects TRBV7-9 to TRBJ1-6, with D tentatively TRBD1 (6 bases). The germline V gene encodes CDR1 SEHNR and CDR2 FQNEAQ (reference sequence). Between the trimmed V and J ends, which lost 5 bases and 11 bases, there was a span of 16 bases. This CDR3 contains 14 residues. The CDR3 sequence is CASSIGGAGAPLHF. The CDR3 region has the DNA TGTGCCAGCAGCATCGGGGGCGCGGGGGCACCCCTCCACTTT.

This chain links TRBV11-2 with TRBJ2-7, with 7 nucleotides matching TRBD2. The ends lost 0 bases at V and 2 bases at J; junction bases unmatched: 4. The CDR3 runs to 15 residues. The germline gives CDR1 SGHAT, CDR2 FQNNGV. DNA of the CDR3: TGTGCCAGCAGCTTAGAATCAGCGGGGCCCTACGAGCAGTACTTC. Translation: CASSLESAGPYEQYF.

As DNA, the CDR3 is TGTGCCAGCATCCCCCTCTCACAGGGGGTTTCCTACAATGAGCAGTTCTTC. Encoded protein: CASIPLSQGVSYNEQFF. The chain joins TRBV27 to TRBJ2-1; 8 nucleotides agree with TRBD1. Germline values: CDR1 MNHEY, CDR2 SMNVEV (reference sequence). V lost 7 bases, J lost 1 base, and 12 bases stayed unmatched. This CDR3 is built from 17 residues.

This clonotype was seen repeatedly, ten times or more. CDR3 in amino acids: CASSPQTGSYEQYF. DNA for the CDR3: TGTGCCAGCAGCCCCCAGACAGGGTCCTACGAGCAGTACTTC. The V and J genes are TRBV7-9 and TRBJ2-7, with 7 bases identical to TRBD1. Germline loops: CDR1 SEHNR, CDR2 FQNEAQ (reference sequence). Trimming took 5 bases from V and 1 from J; bases not matched to a gene: 5. CDR3 size: 14 residues.

This clonotype was counted between two and nine times. The chain uses TRBV18 and TRBJ2-5; the match to TRBD1 covers 7 bases. CDR1 and CDR2 (germline): KGHSH, LQKENI. V lost 3 bases, J lost 3 bases, and 16 bases stayed unmatched. The CDR3 spans 18 residues. The CDR3 region is CASSPFFSTGQEKETQYF. DNA of the CDR3: TGTGCCAGCTCACCTTTTTTTTCGACCGGACAGGAGAAAGAGACCCAGTACTTC.